The sequence of this TCR beta chain was determined in a study of identical twins. Findings of the study overall: Abundant beta clonotypes from cord blood bore fewer insertions; memory repertoires lacked this pattern.

Healthy Caucasians were all of the donors. V was shortened by 3 bases and J by 4 bases, with 9 bases between the two germline ends. Germline CDR1 reads DFQATT; CDR2 reads SNEGSKA (reference sequence). The length of the CDR3 is 12 residues. A few counts support this clonotype. What it binds is not known. Template switching added a universal primer site; cDNA carried unique molecular identifiers. TCRdb re-called the 5' RACE reads through MiXCR, storing one row per CDR3 protein. The profile covers around 960,000 distinct CDR3 sequences, with roughly 12% appearing a single time and around 1.5% taken by the ten largest. These records were also assigned to another study, of yellow fever vaccine responses in identical twins.

This chain connects TRBV20-1 to TRBJ1-2; D remains unclear. This receptor was taken from a woman between 18 and 29 years old in good health. The material sequenced was PBMCs. CDR3 nucleotides: TGCAGTGCTAGCGACCAGGCCTATGGCTACACCTTC. Its protein product is CSASDQAYGYTF.